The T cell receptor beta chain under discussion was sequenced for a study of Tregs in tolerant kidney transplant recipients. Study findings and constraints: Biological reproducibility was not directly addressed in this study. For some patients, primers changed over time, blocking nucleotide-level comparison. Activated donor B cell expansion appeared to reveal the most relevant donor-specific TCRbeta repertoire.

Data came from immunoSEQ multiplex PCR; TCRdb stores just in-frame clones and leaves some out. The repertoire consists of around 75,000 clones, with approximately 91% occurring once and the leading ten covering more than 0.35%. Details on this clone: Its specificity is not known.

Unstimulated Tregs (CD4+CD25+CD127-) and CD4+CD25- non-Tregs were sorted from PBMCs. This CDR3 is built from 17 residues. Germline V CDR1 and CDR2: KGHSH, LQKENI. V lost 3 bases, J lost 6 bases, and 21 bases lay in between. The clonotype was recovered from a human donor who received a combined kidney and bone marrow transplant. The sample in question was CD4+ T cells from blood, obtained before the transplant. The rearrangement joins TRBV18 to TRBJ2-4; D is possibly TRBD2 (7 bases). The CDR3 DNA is TGTGCCAGCTCACCGCCCCGCCCGGGGGGCGAAGTAAACATTCAGTACTTC. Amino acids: CASSPPRPGGEVNIQYF. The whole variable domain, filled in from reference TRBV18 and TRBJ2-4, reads NAGVMQNPRHLVRRRGQEARLRCSPMKGHSHVYWYRQLPEEGLKFMVYLQKENIIDESGMPKERFSAEFPKEGPSILRIQQVVRGDSAAYFCASSPPRPGGEVNIQYFGAGTRLSVL.